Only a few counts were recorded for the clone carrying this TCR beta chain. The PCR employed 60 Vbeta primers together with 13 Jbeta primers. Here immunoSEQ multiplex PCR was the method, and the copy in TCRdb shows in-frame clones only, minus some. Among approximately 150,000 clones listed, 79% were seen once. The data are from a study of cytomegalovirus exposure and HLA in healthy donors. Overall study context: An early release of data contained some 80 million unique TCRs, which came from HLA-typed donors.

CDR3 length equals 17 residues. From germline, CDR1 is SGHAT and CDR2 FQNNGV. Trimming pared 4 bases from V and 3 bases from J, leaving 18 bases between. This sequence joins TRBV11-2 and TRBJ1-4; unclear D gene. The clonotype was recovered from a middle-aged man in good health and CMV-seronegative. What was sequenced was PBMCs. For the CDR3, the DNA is TGTGCCAGCAGCTCCAGAGCTACCGGGTCGCCTAATGAAAAACTGTTTTTT. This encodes CASSSRATGSPNEKLFF.